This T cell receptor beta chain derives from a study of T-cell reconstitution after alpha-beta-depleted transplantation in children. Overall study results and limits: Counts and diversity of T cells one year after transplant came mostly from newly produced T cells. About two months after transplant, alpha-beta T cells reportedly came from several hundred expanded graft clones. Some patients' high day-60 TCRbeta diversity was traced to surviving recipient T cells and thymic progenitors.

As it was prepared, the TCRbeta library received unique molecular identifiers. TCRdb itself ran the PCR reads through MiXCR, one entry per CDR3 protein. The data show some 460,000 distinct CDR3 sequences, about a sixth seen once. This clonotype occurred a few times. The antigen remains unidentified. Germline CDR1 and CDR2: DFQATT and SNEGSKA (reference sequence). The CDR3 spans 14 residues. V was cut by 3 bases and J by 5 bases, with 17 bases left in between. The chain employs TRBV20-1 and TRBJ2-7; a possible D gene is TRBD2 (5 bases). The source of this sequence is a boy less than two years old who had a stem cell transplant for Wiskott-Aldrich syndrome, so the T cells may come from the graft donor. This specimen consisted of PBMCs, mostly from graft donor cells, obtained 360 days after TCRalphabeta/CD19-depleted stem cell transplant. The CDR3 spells CSASSGILVDEQYF. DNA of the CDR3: TGCAGTGCTAGCTCGGGGATCCTGGTAGACGAGCAGTACTTC.